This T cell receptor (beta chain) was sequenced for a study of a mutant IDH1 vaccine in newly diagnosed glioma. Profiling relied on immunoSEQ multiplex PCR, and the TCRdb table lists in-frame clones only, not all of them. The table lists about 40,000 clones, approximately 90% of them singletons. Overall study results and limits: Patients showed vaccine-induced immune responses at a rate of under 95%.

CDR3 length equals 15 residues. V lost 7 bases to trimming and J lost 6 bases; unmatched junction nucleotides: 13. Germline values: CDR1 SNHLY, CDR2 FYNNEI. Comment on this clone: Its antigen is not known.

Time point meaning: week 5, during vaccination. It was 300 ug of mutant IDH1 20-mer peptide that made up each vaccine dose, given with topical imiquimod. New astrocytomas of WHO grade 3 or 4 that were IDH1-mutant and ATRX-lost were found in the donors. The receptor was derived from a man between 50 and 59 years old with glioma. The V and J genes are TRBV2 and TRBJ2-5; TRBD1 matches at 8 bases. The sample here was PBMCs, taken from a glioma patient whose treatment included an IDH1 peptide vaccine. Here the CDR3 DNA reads TGTGCCAGCACTACGGTCAGGGGGCATGGGAAGACCCAGTACTTC. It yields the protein CASTTVRGHGKTQYF.